This T cell receptor beta chain derives from a study of identical twins. This clonotype was found many times. This CDR3 contains 14 residues. Germline-derived CDR1 and CDR2 are MNHEY and SVGEGT. V gave up 2 bases and J gave up 7 bases, with 14 bases separating them. TCRdb itself ran the 5' RACE reads through MiXCR, one entry per CDR3 protein. This table holds hundreds of thousands of distinct CDR3 sequences, roughly 6.2% found once. Sequenced input: naive T cells sorted from blood. The TCR sequence derives from a man aged 18 to 30 in good health. The chain recombines TRBV6-2 or TRBV6-3 with TRBJ1-1; the D gene is possibly TRBD1 (5 bases). DNA of the CDR3: TGTGCCAGCAGTTACCTCTCCACAGGCGGTGAAGCTTTCTTT. Translated: CASSYLSTGGEAFF.